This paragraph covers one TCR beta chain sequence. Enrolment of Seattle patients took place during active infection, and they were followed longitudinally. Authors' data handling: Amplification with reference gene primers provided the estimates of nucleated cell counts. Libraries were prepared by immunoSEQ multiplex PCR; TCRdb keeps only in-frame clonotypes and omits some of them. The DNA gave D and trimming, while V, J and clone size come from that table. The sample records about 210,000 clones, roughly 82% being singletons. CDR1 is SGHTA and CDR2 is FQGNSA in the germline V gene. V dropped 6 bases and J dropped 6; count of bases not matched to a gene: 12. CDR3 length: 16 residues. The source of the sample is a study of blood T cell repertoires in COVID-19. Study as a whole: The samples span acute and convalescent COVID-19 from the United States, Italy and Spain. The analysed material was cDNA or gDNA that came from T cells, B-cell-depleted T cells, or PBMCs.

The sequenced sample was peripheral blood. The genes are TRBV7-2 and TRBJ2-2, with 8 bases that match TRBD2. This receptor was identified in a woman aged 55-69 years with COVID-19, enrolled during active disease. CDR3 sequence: CASSLAPSGSPGELFF. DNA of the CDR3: TGTGCCAGCAGTCTAGCGCCCAGCGGGAGTCCCGGGGAGCTGTTTTTT.